Described below is a single T cell receptor (beta chain) sequence and its context. No antigen is known for it. The data belong to a study of CD8 T cells in Susac syndrome. Study-level findings and limits: Individuals included in the TCR sequencing and HLA analysis were acknowledged by the study to be relatively few in number.

RNA in amounts of roughly 0.45 to 1 ug was reverse transcribed with random hexamers. By means of immunoSEQ multiplex PCR, TCR beta CDR3 spanning 54 Vbeta and 13 Jbeta underwent amplification. One entry per CDR3 protein results from TCRdb running MiXCR on the immunoSEQ multiplex PCR reads. The data show roughly 400,000 distinct CDR3 sequences, 75% to 90% seen once. The multiple sclerosis controls were treatment-naive patients affected by stable or active relapsing-remitting disease. TEMRA cells were FACS-enriched, with CD8+ and CD4+ T cells isolated negatively. The CDR3 length is 15 residues. Per the germline V gene, CDR1 is KGHDR and CDR2 is SFDVKD. V trimming: 3 bases; J trimming: 1 base; junction bases outside the gene matches: 3.

Sequencing input: CD8+ T cells from PBMCs. The chain carries TRBV24-1 and TRBJ2-5; 8 nucleotides line up with TRBD1. The TCR sequence derives from a human donor with multiple sclerosis. CDR3 in amino acids: CATSDHTGGQETQYF. In DNA, the CDR3 is TGTGCCACCAGTGATCATACAGGGGGCCAAGAGACCCAGTACTTC.